This paragraph covers one TCR beta chain sequence. Sequenced by immunoSEQ multiplex PCR; TCRdb stores in-frame clones only, minus some. The sample lists around 150,000 clones; around 90% were seen once. These data come from a study of blood T cell repertoires in COVID-19. This CDR3 spans 15 amino acids. With 0 bases removed from V and 1 base from J, the gap between germline ends came to 9 bases. Germline V gives CDR1 ENHRY, CDR2 SYGVKD. The specimen sequenced was peripheral blood. The chain employs TRBV10-3 and TRBJ1-1; D may be TRBD1 (5 bases). The receptor's source is a man in his 60s with acute or convalescent COVID-19. The CDR3, as DNA: TGTGCCATCAGTGAGTCGTATCAGGGGAACACTGAAGCTTTCTTT. Its protein is CAISESYQGNTEAFF.